These 20 T cell receptor beta chains originate from one sample sequenced in a study of CD8 T cells in acute hepatitis C reinfection. Stated time point: naive CD8 control sorted from an acute-time-point sample. Only in-frame clones appear in the TCRdb table, and some are missing; sequencing was by immunoSEQ multiplex PCR. The sample has approximately 40,000 clones; approximately 85% are singletons. Sequenced sample: naive CD8+ T cells from PBMCs. All receptors come from a woman aged 18 to 35 who spontaneously cleared hepatitis C infection.

The chain employs TRBV6-1 and TRBJ2-1; 7 bases align to TRBD1. This CDR3 contains 15 residues. CDR1 and CDR2 from the germline V gene are MNHNS and SASEGT. Trimming at V came to 6 bases and at J to 7 bases, leaving 12 bases not matched to a gene. The CDR3 region is CASSLNGQVRNEQFF. The DNA of the CDR3 is TGTGCCAGCAGCTTAAACGGACAGGTTCGGAATGAGCAGTTCTTC.

The V call is TRBV7-6, the J call TRBJ1-1, with 10 bases lining up with TRBD1. Germline V gene data show CDR1 as SGHVS and CDR2 as FNYEAQ. Trimming removed 5 bases from V and 3 bases from J; junction bases left unmatched: 6. The CDR3 is made up of 15 amino acids. The CDR3 DNA is TGTGCCAGCAGCCCTGGGACAGGGGTGGACACTGAAGCTTTCTTT. Residues: CASSPGTGVDTEAFF.

The rearrangement joins TRBV11-2 to TRBJ2-1, with 7 bases lining up with TRBD2. The CDR3 sequence is 15 residues long. The V and J ends lost 2 bases and 3 bases, in that order; junction bases with no gene match: 4. Germline V lookup: CDR1 SGHAT, CDR2 FQNNGV. The CDR3 region is CASSLSGGSYNEQFF. CDR3 nucleotide sequence: TGTGCCAGCAGCTTATCGGGCGGGAGCTACAATGAGCAGTTCTTC.

This chain joins TRBV27 and TRBJ2-2; D gene unclear. The CDR3 runs 14 residues. Germline V gives CDR1 MNHEY, CDR2 SMNVEV (reference sequence). V was trimmed by 6 bases and J by 5 bases, leaving 13 bases between them. The chain's CDR3 is CASRLRPGTGELFF. DNA of the CDR3: TGTGCCAGCAGACTCCGTCCTGGAACCGGGGAGCTGTTTTTT.

This sequence joins TRBV7-2 and TRBJ2-1; 12 nucleotides align to TRBD2. V trimming: 5 bases; J trimming: 2 bases; junction bases outside the gene matches: 7. From germline, CDR1 is SGHTA and CDR2 FQGNSA. This CDR3 spans 17 amino acids. The DNA of the CDR3 is TGTGCCAGCAGCCTTCGGACTAGCGGGGCTACCTACAATGAGCAGTTCTTC. Translation: CASSLRTSGATYNEQFF.

This clone was counted once. The gene calls are TRBV30 and TRBJ2-7, with D perhaps being TRBD1 or TRBD2 (5 bases each). The V gene's germline CDR1 is GTSNPN and CDR2 SVGIG (reference sequence). The length of the CDR3 is 12 residues. V shed 1 base and J shed 6 bases, with 10 bases lying between them. CDR3 DNA: TGTGCCTGGAGTGCCGGGGACGGCGAGCAGTACTTC. This translates into CAWSAGDGEQYF.

The rearrangement links TRBV19 to TRBJ2-7, with 8 bases that match TRBD2. Germline CDR1 LNHDA, CDR2 SQIVND (reference sequence). The CDR3 is made up of 15 amino acids. Trimming cost V 6 bases and J 6 bases; bases outside gene matches: 13. CDR3: CASSIGYSGTGEQYF. CDR3 bases: TGTGCCAGTAGCATTGGGTATAGCGGGACGGGCGAGCAGTACTTC.

The V call is TRBV2, the J call TRBJ2-7, with a tentative D call TRBD2 (5 bases). V was pared by 6 bases and J by 4 bases, with 13 bases between. CDR1 is SNHLY, CDR2 FYNNEI, per germline. CDR3 length: 13 residues. CDR3 region: CASRGAPGYEQYF. In DNA form, the CDR3 reads TGTGCCAGCAGGGGAGCCCCTGGTTACGAGCAGTACTTC.

The gene calls are TRBV5-6 and TRBJ1-1; D remains ambiguous. The CDR3 is 11 amino acids. V was pared by 3 bases and J by 4 bases, with 4 bases between. Per the germline V gene, CDR1 is SGHDT and CDR2 is YYEEEE. CDR3 protein: CASSYSTEAFF. CDR3 coding DNA: TGTGCCAGCAGCTACAGCACTGAAGCTTTCTTT.

The gene calls are TRBV7-9 and TRBJ2-1; the D is unclear. The germline gives CDR1 SEHNR, CDR2 FQNEAQ (reference sequence). The length of the CDR3 is 16 residues. The V and J ends lost 1 base and 6 bases respectively, with 16 bases between them. CDR3 in DNA: TGTGCCAGCAGCTTAGACGTCCCGTGGAACGTCAATGAGCAGTTCTTC. Protein: CASSLDVPWNVNEQFF.

This rearrangement joins TRBV5-8 to TRBJ2-3; D gene uncertain. Germline lookup yields CDR1 SGHTS and CDR2 YDEGEE. The CDR3 loop spans 10 amino acids. V dropped 2 bases and J dropped 12 bases, with 7 bases sitting between them. CDR3 loop: CASSFKTQYF. CDR3 DNA: TGTGCCAGCAGCTTTAAAACCCAGTATTTT.

This chain connects TRBV5-4 to TRBJ1-3; maybe TRBD1 (6 bases). In germline, CDR1 is SGHNT, CDR2 YYREEE (reference sequence). The CDR3 has 16 residues. V lost 1 base, J lost 0 bases, and 11 bases lay in between. In DNA form, the CDR3 reads TGTGCCAGCAGCTTGTACAGGGATCACTCTGGAAACACCATATATTTT. Its protein product is CASSLYRDHSGNTIYF.

The count of this clone is one. This chain joins TRBV6-5 and TRBJ1-2, with D possibly being TRBD1 (6 bases). V lost 2 bases to trimming and J lost 8 bases, with 12 bases between them. Germline CDR1 reads MNHEY; CDR2 reads SVGAGI. The CDR3 covers 13 residues. CDR3 amino acids: CASSYPTGLGYTF. The CDR3 DNA sequence: TGTGCCAGCAGTTACCCTACAGGGCTGGGCTACACCTTC.

The chain is built from TRBV7-6 and TRBJ2-1, with a possible D match to TRBD2 (6 bases). Trimming removed 6 bases from V and 9 bases from J, with 12 bases in between. Germline V gene lookup returns CDR1 SGHVS and CDR2 FNYEAQ. This CDR3 is built from 12 residues. For the CDR3, the DNA is TGTGCCAGCAGAGCGGCCGGGGGTGAGCAGTTCTTC. It codes for CASRAAGGEQFF.

The genes are TRBV27 and TRBJ1-2; D not certain. Trimming cost V 5 bases and J 6 bases, with 13 bases left between them. The CDR3 runs 13 residues. Germline V gene data show CDR1 as MNHEY and CDR2 as SMNVEV (reference sequence). The CDR3 nucleotides are TGTGCCAGCAGTCCCCAGAGCGCCGATGGCTACACCTTC. Its protein product is CASSPQSADGYTF.

The chain combines TRBV6-5 with TRBJ1-1, with unresolved D. Germline CDR1 and CDR2: MNHEY and SVGAGI. The CDR3 has 14 residues. V was pared by 4 bases and J by 0 bases, with 9 bases between. CDR3 loop: CASSFAGLNTEAFF. CDR3 DNA sequence: TGTGCCAGCAGTTTCGCAGGATTGAACACTGAAGCTTTCTTT.

V gene TRBV21-1 combines with J gene TRBJ1-5; the table's TRBD1 call for D was not verified on the DNA. TRBV21-1 constitutes a pseudogene. This CDR3 has 14 amino acids. The CDR3 DNA follows: TGTGCCAACGACGATACAGGTATTAGTCAGCCCCAGCATTTT. This translates into CANDDTGISQPQHF.

This chain connects TRBV21-1 to TRBJ2-5; whether TRBD1, the table's D call, matches the DNA was not checked. TRBV21-1 constitutes a pseudogene. The CDR3 length is 15 residues. The CDR3 loop reads CASSKGTENQETQYF. In nucleotides, the CDR3 is TGTGCCAGCAGCAAAGGGACAGAAAACCAAGAGACCCAGTACTTC.

The chain links TRBV28 to TRBJ2-5; D remains unclear. Germline CDR1 MDHEN, CDR2 SYDVKM. The ends were cut back, 6 bases at V and 4 bases at J, with 9 bases in the middle. CDR3 length: 12 amino acids. CDR3 coding DNA: TGTGCCAGCAGCCCGCCGTCAGAGACCCAGTACTTC. Protein sequence: CASSPPSETQYF.

This clone was recorded once. The J gene is TRBJ2-2, the V gene TRBV15; D unresolved. The V and J ends lost 8 bases and 7 bases respectively, with 8 bases between them. The CDR3 is 11 residues long. Germline CDR1 is LNHNV and CDR2 is YYDKDF (reference sequence). The CDR3 coding sequence is TGTGCCACCGCCTCTGGCGGGGAGCTGTTTTTT. It specifies CATASGGELFF.